The rows below give T cell receptor beta chains drawn from one sample of a study of cytomegalovirus exposure and HLA in healthy donors. Libraries were prepared by immunoSEQ multiplex PCR; TCRdb keeps only in-frame clonotypes and omits some of them. Its table lists 150,000 to 200,000 clones. Sequenced input: PBMCs. The source is a woman aged 55-70 years in good health and CMV-seronegative. CDR3s include the opening cysteine and the closing phenylalanine or tryptophan. The D gene is left open where the match is weak.

TRBJ1-1	TRBV14	TRBD1	CASSQTGGITEAFF	TGTGCCAGCAGCCAAACAGGGGGTATCACTGAAGCTTTCTTT
TRBJ1-6	TRBV7-2	TRBD1	CASSLVAAPGQGYNSPLHF	TGTGCCAGCAGCTTAGTAGCTGCGCCGGGACAGGGGTATAATTCACCCCTCCACTTT
TRBJ1-5	TRBV10-3	TRBD1	CAISERDRGRDQPQHF	TGTGCCATCAGTGAGAGGGACAGGGGGCGCGATCAGCCCCAGCATTTT
TRBJ1-1	TRBV5-5	.	CASSLEGAWGTEAFF	TGTGCCAGCAGCTTGGAAGGGGCCTGGGGCACTGAAGCTTTCTTT
TRBJ1-1	TRBV30	.	CAWSRVSGTEAFF	TGTGCCTGGAGTCGGGTGAGTGGGACTGAAGCTTTCTTT
TRBJ2-5	TRBV18	TRBD1	CASWKTGFGETQYF	TGTGCCAGCTGGAAGACAGGGTTCGGGGAGACCCAGTACTTC
TRBJ2-7	TRBV2	.	CASKTESYEQYF	TGTGCCAGCAAAACAGAATCCTACGAGCAGTACTTC
TRBJ2-7	TRBV4-2	.	CASSQDSAGPYEQYF	TGTGCCAGCAGCCAAGATTCGGCAGGTCCCTACGAGCAGTACTTC
TRBJ1-1	TRBV19	.	CASSTTVNTEAFF	TGTGCCAGTAGTACCACTGTGAACACTGAAGCTTTCTTT
TRBJ1-3	TRBV6-5	.	CASRTAGNTIYF	TGTGCCAGCAGGACAGCTGGAAACACCATATATTTT
TRBJ1-1	TRBV5-6	TRBD1	CASSFGTGNTEAFF	TGTGCCAGCAGCTTCGGGACAGGGAACACTGAAGCTTTCTTT
TRBJ2-7	TRBV9	.	CASSAGGTGSHEQYF	TGTGCCAGCAGCGCGGGGGGGACAGGGTCCCACGAGCAGTACTTC
TRBJ1-5	TRBV5-1	.	CASSSQPGQGYQPQHF	TGCGCCAGCAGCTCCCAACCGGGACAAGGCTATCAGCCCCAGCATTTT
TRBJ1-5	TRBV6-1	.	CASSLSGDSNQPQHF	TGTGCCAGCAGCCTGTCAGGGGATTCCAATCAGCCCCAGCATTTT
TRBJ2-7	TRBV6-1	TRBD2	CASNVGGDSYEQYF	TGTGCCAGCAATGTGGGGGGGGATTCCTACGAGCAGTACTTC
TRBJ1-1	TRBV15	TRBD1	CATSRENRGWNTEAFF	TGTGCCACCAGCAGAGAAAACAGGGGGTGGAACACTGAAGCTTTCTTT
TRBJ1-1	TRBV5-1	TRBD1	CASSPSGTGEAFF	TGCGCCAGCAGCCCCAGCGGGACAGGGGAAGCTTTCTTT
TRBJ2-3	TRBV2	TRBD1	CASRQLSTGSGDTQYF	TGTGCCAGCAGGCAACTTTCGACAGGGTCAGGAGATACGCAGTATTTT
TRBJ1-1	TRBV7-3	.	CASSLNRVGGNTEAFF	TGTGCCAGCAGCTTAAACAGGGTTGGAGGGAACACTGAAGCTTTCTTT
TRBJ2-5	TRBV10-1	.	CASSEAGQETQYF	TGCGCCAGCAGTGAAGCAGGGCAAGAGACCCAGTACTTC
TRBJ1-1	TRBV10-2	TRBD1	CASNPGTVEAFF	TGCGCCAGCAACCCGGGGACAGTGGAAGCTTTCTTT
TRBJ1-5	TRBV7-3	TRBD1	CASSPSETGRQHF	TGTGCCAGCAGCCCATCGGAGACAGGGCGCCAGCATTTT